The 19 T cell receptor beta chains reported below all come from one sample, sequenced in a study of blood T cells in healthy people across ages. A second roughly 6 to 12 cycle PCR used barcoded and J-beta primers. TCRdb called the 5' RACE reads again in MiXCR, with one record for every CDR3 protein. The sample carries 1.2 million to 1.5 million distinct CDR3 sequences, around 42% recorded once. The source material was blood. The receptors here all came from a woman aged 18-29 years in good health.

Only a few counts were recorded for this clonotype. The V call is TRBV20-1, the J call TRBJ1-5, with 9 bases fitting TRBD1. Germline V CDR1 and CDR2: DFQATT, SNEGSKA (reference sequence). With V trimmed by 3 bases and J by 0 bases, 12 bases remained unmatched. The CDR3 runs to 18 residues. The CDR3: CSASIGTGKGFSNQPQHF. CDR3 DNA: TGCAGTGCTAGCATAGGGACAGGGAAGGGGTTTAGCAATCAGCCCCAGCATTTT.

The chain uses TRBV29-1 and TRBJ1-1, with 7 positions matching TRBD1. Germline V CDR1 and CDR2: SQVTM, ANQGSEA. V was pared by 2 bases and J by 2 bases, with 5 bases of the junction left unmatched. The CDR3 is made up of 14 amino acids. CDR3 coding DNA: TGCAGCGTTGAATGGACAGGCGTCAACACTGAAGCTTTCTTT. This gives the protein CSVEWTGVNTEAFF.

A few counts support this clonotype. V gene TRBV13 combines with J gene TRBJ1-2; no definite D call. This CDR3 has 13 amino acids. Looked up from germline, CDR1 is PRHDT and CDR2 is FYEKMQ (reference sequence). Trimming cost V 0 bases and J 4 bases, with 6 bases left between them. CDR3 in DNA: TGTGCCAGCAGCTTAGGCCCGGGCTATGGCTACACCTTC. Protein: CASSLGPGYGYTF.

This clonotype has only a few counts. The chain links TRBV18 to TRBJ1-2; tentatively, D is TRBD1 (6 bases). Trimming took 3 bases from V and 8 from J, leaving 10 bases between them. CDR3 length equals 12 residues. Germline V gene sequence: CDR1 KGHSH, CDR2 LQKENI. In DNA form, the CDR3 reads TGTGCCAGCTCACCTGCACAGGGAGGCTACACCTTC. It codes for CASSPAQGGYTF.

This clonotype was recorded at least ten times. The rearrangement uses TRBV20-1 and TRBJ2-7; 8 bases map to TRBD1. The CDR3 has 14 amino acids. Looked up from germline, CDR1 is DFQATT and CDR2 is SNEGSKA (reference sequence). Germline trimming cut 6 bases from V and 3 bases from J; bases unmatched to any gene: 10. Written as DNA, the CDR3 is TGCAGTGCGCCGACCAGGGGGCAGGGCTACGAGCAGTACTTC. Protein: CSAPTRGQGYEQYF.

As for this clonotype: A single base separates this from a much larger clone, so it may be a read error. The genes are TRBV11-2 and TRBJ1-1; D might be TRBD1 (5 bases). The CDR3 extends over 12 amino acids. The V gene lost 7 bases and the J gene lost 4 bases, with 10 bases spanning the gap. Germline V gene sequence: CDR1 SGHAT, CDR2 FQNNGV. The CDR3 is CASNSGGTEAFF. CDR3 coding DNA: TGTGCCAGCAACTCCGGGGGCACTGAAGCTTTCTTT. Together with reference TRBV11-2 and TRBJ1-1, the CDR3 gives the full variable domain: EAGVAQSPRYKIIEKRQSVAFWCNPISGHATLYWYQQILGQGPKLLIQFQNNGVVDDSQLPKDRFSAERLKGVDSTLKIQPAKLEDSAVYLCASNSGGTEAFFGQGTRLTVV.

The table lists this clonotype with a count of one. V is TRBV2 and J is TRBJ2-4; D is undetermined. Germline V gives CDR1 SNHLY, CDR2 FYNNEI. This CDR3 is built from 14 residues. The V end was cut by 4 bases, the J end by 3 bases, with 10 bases between. The DNA for the CDR3 is TGTGCCAGCAGTGGGTCGGTTATCAAAAACATTCAGTACTTC. This sequence encodes CASSGSVIKNIQYF.

This clonotype was counted only a few times. As DNA, the CDR3 is TGTGCCAGCAGCCCAGAGCCTATCTACTACGAGCAGTACTTC. Translation gives CASSPEPIYYEQYF. This chain connects TRBV12-3 or TRBV12-4 to TRBJ2-7; no reliable D call. Trimming took off 6 bases at V and 3 bases at J, with 15 bases between the two ends. CDR3 size: 14 residues.

V usage is TRBV20-1 and J usage is TRBJ2-1; 7 bases map to TRBD1. V shed 5 bases, J shed 6 bases, and the junction held 19 bases outside the gene matches. The CDR3 runs 17 residues. The V gene's germline CDR1 is DFQATT and CDR2 SNEGSKA (reference sequence). CDR3 nucleotide sequence: TGCAGTGCTCAGGGCCCCCTGAGGGGGCGAGGAATCAATGAGCAGTTCTTC. Protein sequence: CSAQGPLRGRGINEQFF.

J is TRBJ2-5 and V is TRBV7-9; no clear D. The end of the DNA is better explained by TRBJ2-7, so the J call may be wrong. This CDR3 is 15 amino acids long. Germline lookup yields CDR1 SEHNR and CDR2 FQNEAQ (reference sequence). CDR3 coding DNA: TGTGCCAGCAGCCCCCCAAGGTCGAGCTCCTACGAGCAGTACTTC. Protein product: CASSPPRSSSYEQYF.

The rearrangement uses TRBV21-1 and TRBJ2-2; the table's D call of TRBD2 was not tested on the DNA. TRBV21-1 is described as a pseudogene. The CDR3 consists of 15 residues. Here the CDR3 reads CAIPGRNPNTGELFF. CDR3 sequence (DNA): TGTGCCATTCCGGGGAGGAACCCGAACACCGGGGAGCTGTTTTTT.

This chain joins TRBV5-1 and TRBJ1-1; 8 bases line up with TRBD1. CDR3 length equals 15 residues. Per the germline V gene, CDR1 is SGHRS and CDR2 is YFSETQ. Germline trimming cut 5 bases from V and 0 bases from J; bases unmatched to any gene: 6. The DNA for the CDR3 is TGCGCCAGCAGGGCCTCACAGGGGGTGAACACTGAAGCTTTCTTT. This translates into CASRASQGVNTEAFF. The full variable domain, in which reference TRBV5-1 and TRBJ1-1 provide the parts outside the CDR3, is KAGVTQTPRYLIKTRGQQVTLSCSPISGHRSVSWYQQTPGQGLQFLFEYFSETQRNKGNFPGRFSGRQFSNSRSEMNVSTLELGDSALYLCASRASQGVNTEAFFGQGTRLTVV.

The table lists this clonotype with a few counts. This chain links TRBV6-6 with TRBJ2-3; no firm D call. CDR1 and CDR2 from the germline V gene are MNHNY and SVGAGI (reference sequence). V dropped 2 bases and J dropped 4 bases, with 10 bases sitting between them. CDR3 length: 14 amino acids. The CDR3 protein is CASSYVSSADTQYF. For the CDR3, the DNA is TGTGCCAGCAGTTACGTGAGCTCTGCAGATACGCAGTATTTT.

The DNA for the CDR3 is TGTGCCAGCAGCTTTAGTTCTCTATCCTACGAGCAGTACTTC. Its protein product is CASSFSSLSYEQYF. V usage is TRBV7-9 and J usage is TRBJ2-7; unclear D gene. V shed 3 bases and J shed 1 base, with 10 bases lying between them. The CDR3 covers 14 residues. Per germline, CDR1 SEHNR and CDR2 FQNEAQ (reference sequence).

As regards this clonotype: Possible read error: a much larger clone is one base away. The chain links TRBV10-3 to TRBJ2-7; D perhaps matches TRBD2 (5 bases). This CDR3 has 13 amino acids. Germline V CDR1 and CDR2: ENHRY, SYGVKD. Trimming cost V 1 base and J 7 bases, with 11 bases left between them. The CDR3 DNA is TGTGCCATCAGTGAGTTACTAGGGAATGAGCAGTACTTC. Protein product: CAISELLGNEQYF.

The chain couples TRBV2 to TRBJ2-7; D possibly corresponds to TRBD1 (6 bases). The germline V gene encodes CDR1 SNHLY and CDR2 FYNNEI. The CDR3 has 14 amino acids. V was shortened by 6 bases and J by 2 bases, with 14 bases between the two germline ends. The CDR3 protein is CASRKNRETYEQYF. The CDR3, as DNA: TGTGCCAGCAGGAAGAACAGGGAGACCTACGAGCAGTACTTC.

This clonotype was seen a handful of times. DNA of the CDR3: TGTGCCAGCACCCGGGCTAGCCCCGACAATGAGCAGTTCTTC. It codes for CASTRASPDNEQFF. The genes are TRBV7-2 and TRBJ2-1, with D possibly TRBD2 on 5 matching bases. Germline V lookup: CDR1 SGHTA, CDR2 FQGNSA. The V end was cut by 7 bases, the J end by 5 bases, with 15 bases between. The CDR3 consists of 14 residues.

V and J are TRBV21-1 and TRBJ1-2. TRBV21-1 is assigned pseudogene status. The CDR3 covers 17 residues. This CDR3 is CASSKRGSGRTVYGYTF. The CDR3 DNA is TGTGCCAGCAGCAAAAGGGGCTCGGGACGAACGGTTTATGGCTACACCTTC.

This clonotype appeared many times. The V gene is TRBV12-3 or TRBV12-4, the J gene TRBJ2-7; D call uncertain. CDR3 length equals 12 residues. V was shortened by 5 bases and J by 4 bases, with 9 bases between the two germline ends. The CDR3 DNA reads TGTGCCAGCAGTGTCAAGGGATACGAGCAGTACTTC. Translating gives CASSVKGYEQYF.